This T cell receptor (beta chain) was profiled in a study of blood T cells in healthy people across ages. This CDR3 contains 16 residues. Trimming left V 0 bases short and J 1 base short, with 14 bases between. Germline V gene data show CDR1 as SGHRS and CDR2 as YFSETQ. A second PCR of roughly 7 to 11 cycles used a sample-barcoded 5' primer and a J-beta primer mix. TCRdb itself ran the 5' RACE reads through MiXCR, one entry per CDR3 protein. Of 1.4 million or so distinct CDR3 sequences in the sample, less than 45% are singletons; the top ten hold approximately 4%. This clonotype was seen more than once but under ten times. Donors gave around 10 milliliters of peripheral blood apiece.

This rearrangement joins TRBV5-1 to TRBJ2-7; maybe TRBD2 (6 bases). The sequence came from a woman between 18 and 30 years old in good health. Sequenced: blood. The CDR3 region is CASSLAGGAKSYEQYF. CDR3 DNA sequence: TGCGCCAGCAGCTTGGCCGGAGGGGCCAAATCCTACGAGCAGTACTTC. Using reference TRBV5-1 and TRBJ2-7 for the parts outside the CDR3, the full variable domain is KAGVTQTPRYLIKTRGQQVTLSCSPISGHRSVSWYQQTPGQGLQFLFEYFSETQRNKGNFPGRFSGRQFSNSRSEMNVSTLELGDSALYLCASSLAGGAKSYEQYFGPGTRLTVT.